These T cell receptor beta chains were read from a single sample in a study of blood T cell repertoires in COVID-19. Clones were sequenced by immunoSEQ multiplex PCR, and TCRdb holds only the in-frame ones, with some missing. The table has 250,000 to 300,000 clones, around 84% seen once. The sequenced sample was PBMCs or T cells enriched from blood (not recorded which). The receptors derive from a man aged 25 to 45 with acute COVID-19. CDR3s include the opening cysteine and the closing phenylalanine or tryptophan. The order of the fields is CDR3 DNA, CDR3 protein, clone size, D gene, J gene, V gene. The D gene is left open where the match is weak. Clone size is given for some rows only: seen once, a few or many times, or a class if the clone is expanded.

CDR3 DNA: TGTGCCAGCAGCCCGGGACTAGCGGGAGCAGATACGCAGTATTTT
CDR3 protein: CASSPGLAGADTQYF
clone size: -
D gene: TRBD2
J gene: TRBJ2-3
V gene: TRBV5-1

CDR3 DNA: TGTGCCAGCAGGACAGGGGACGTCTCTGGAAACACCATATATTTT
CDR3 protein: CASRTGDVSGNTIYF
clone size: -
D gene: TRBD1
J gene: TRBJ1-3
V gene: TRBV2

CDR3 DNA: TGTGCCAGCACCGGACAGCTCAATCAGCCCCAGCATTTT
CDR3 protein: CASTGQLNQPQHF
clone size: -
D gene: -
J gene: TRBJ1-5
V gene: TRBV6-5

CDR3 DNA: TGTGCCAGCTCACCCCAGCGTGCGGCAGATACGCAGTATTTT
CDR3 protein: CASSPQRAADTQYF
clone size: -
D gene: -
J gene: TRBJ2-3
V gene: TRBV18

CDR3 DNA: TGTGCCAGCAGCCAAGATCCCTGGACAGTTTCTGGAAACACCATATATTTT
CDR3 protein: CASSQDPWTVSGNTIYF
clone size: -
D gene: -
J gene: TRBJ1-3
V gene: TRBV3-1/TRBV3-2

CDR3 DNA: TGTGCCAGCATGAAGGGCGGAGGGCCCTTAGACATTCAGTACTTC
CDR3 protein: CASMKGGGPLDIQYF
clone size: -
D gene: -
J gene: TRBJ2-4
V gene: TRBV6-5

CDR3 DNA: TGTGCCAGTAGTATAGGGGGGCGAGATACGCAGTATTTT
CDR3 protein: CASSIGGRDTQYF
clone size: -
D gene: -
J gene: TRBJ2-3
V gene: TRBV19

CDR3 DNA: TGCAGTGCCCACGGAGAGACCCAGTACTTC
CDR3 protein: CSAHGETQYF
clone size: -
D gene: -
J gene: TRBJ2-5
V gene: TRBV20-1

CDR3 DNA: TGTGCCAGCAGCTTGGAGGGGAATAGCAATCAGCCCCAGCATTTT
CDR3 protein: CASSLEGNSNQPQHF
clone size: -
D gene: -
J gene: TRBJ1-5
V gene: TRBV5-1

CDR3 DNA: TGCGCCAGCAGCGGTGGGACAGGGCAGTCTGGGGCCAACGTCCTGACTTTC
CDR3 protein: CASSGGTGQSGANVLTF
clone size: few
D gene: TRBD1
J gene: TRBJ2-6
V gene: TRBV5-1

CDR3 DNA: TGTGCCAGCAGCTTGTTACAGCAAGAGACCCAGTACTTC
CDR3 protein: CASSLLQQETQYF
clone size: -
D gene: -
J gene: TRBJ2-5
V gene: TRBV5-4

CDR3 DNA: TGTGCCAGCAGCTTGAGGACTAGCGGGCAAGAGACCCAGTACTTC
CDR3 protein: CASSLRTSGQETQYF
clone size: -
D gene: TRBD2
J gene: TRBJ2-5
V gene: TRBV5-4

CDR3 DNA: TGTGCCAGCTCTGAGGGCCCTACTCCTCTCGAAAAACTGTTTTTT
CDR3 protein: CASSEGPTPLEKLFF
clone size: -
D gene: -
J gene: TRBJ1-4
V gene: TRBV18

CDR3 DNA: TGTGCCAGCAGAGACAGGGTGAATAGCAATCAGCCCCAGCATTTT
CDR3 protein: CASRDRVNSNQPQHF
clone size: -
D gene: TRBD1
J gene: TRBJ1-5
V gene: TRBV25-1

CDR3 DNA: TGTGCCAGCAGCCAAGGTGACAGGGCCCAAGAGACCCAGTACTTC
CDR3 protein: CASSQGDRAQETQYF
clone size: -
D gene: TRBD1
J gene: TRBJ2-5
V gene: TRBV3-1/TRBV3-2

CDR3 DNA: TGTGCCACCAGCGGTAGCGGGAGACCCTACAATGAGCAGTTCTTC
CDR3 protein: CATSGSGRPYNEQFF
clone size: -
D gene: TRBD2
J gene: TRBJ2-1
V gene: TRBV15

CDR3 DNA: TGTGCCATCAGTAGCGGTGGCGGTTTCACTGAAGCTTTCTTT
CDR3 protein: CAISSGGGFTEAFF
clone size: few
D gene: -
J gene: TRBJ1-1
V gene: TRBV10-3

CDR3 DNA: TGCGCCAGCAGCTTGGGAGGGACAGGGACGAACACCGGGGAGCTGTTTTTT
CDR3 protein: CASSLGGTGTNTGELFF
clone size: -
D gene: TRBD1
J gene: TRBJ2-2
V gene: TRBV5-1

CDR3 DNA: TGTGCCAGCAGCGGAGGGGCGGGGTCGCTCACTGAAGCTTTCTTT
CDR3 protein: CASSGGAGSLTEAFF
clone size: few
D gene: -
J gene: TRBJ1-1
V gene: TRBV5-8

CDR3 DNA: TGTGCCAGCAGGGTCCGGGGGGCCGCGGGTGAAGCTTTCTTT
CDR3 protein: CASRVRGAAGEAFF
clone size: once
D gene: -
J gene: TRBJ1-1
V gene: TRBV27

CDR3 DNA: TGTGCCAGCAGACATAACTATGGCTACACCTTC
CDR3 protein: CASRHNYGYTF
clone size: -
D gene: -
J gene: TRBJ1-2
V gene: TRBV27

CDR3 DNA: TGTGCCAGCAGCCCGGGGGACAGGGGACTGTTTTTT
CDR3 protein: CASSPGDRGLFF
clone size: once
D gene: TRBD1
J gene: TRBJ1-4
V gene: TRBV14

CDR3 DNA: TGTGCCAGCAGCCCCACCCCAGGTGGGAAACTGTTTTTT
CDR3 protein: CASSPTPGGKLFF
clone size: few
D gene: -
J gene: TRBJ1-4
V gene: TRBV7-8

CDR3 DNA: TGTGCCAGTAGTAGGGACAGGGGAGGTTCACCCCTCCACTTT
CDR3 protein: CASSRDRGGSPLHF
clone size: -
D gene: TRBD1
J gene: TRBJ1-6
V gene: TRBV19

CDR3 DNA: TGTGCCAGCAGCTTGGATCGGGTTAGCTATGGCTACACCTTC
CDR3 protein: CASSLDRVSYGYTF
clone size: -
D gene: -
J gene: TRBJ1-2
V gene: TRBV5-1

CDR3 DNA: TGCGCCAGCAGCTTAGTGGGTGTAGCCGGGACCGGGGAGCTGTTTTTT
CDR3 protein: CASSLVGVAGTGELFF
clone size: -
D gene: -
J gene: TRBJ2-2
V gene: TRBV5-1

CDR3 DNA: TGTGCCAGCAGCTCGACTAGCGGGAAAACGCAGTATTTT
CDR3 protein: CASSSTSGKTQYF
clone size: -
D gene: TRBD2
J gene: TRBJ2-3
V gene: TRBV7-9

CDR3 DNA: TGTGCCAGCAGCCCTTCCGGGACAAAGAACACTGAAGCTTTCTTT
CDR3 protein: CASSPSGTKNTEAFF
clone size: -
D gene: -
J gene: TRBJ1-1
V gene: TRBV7-9